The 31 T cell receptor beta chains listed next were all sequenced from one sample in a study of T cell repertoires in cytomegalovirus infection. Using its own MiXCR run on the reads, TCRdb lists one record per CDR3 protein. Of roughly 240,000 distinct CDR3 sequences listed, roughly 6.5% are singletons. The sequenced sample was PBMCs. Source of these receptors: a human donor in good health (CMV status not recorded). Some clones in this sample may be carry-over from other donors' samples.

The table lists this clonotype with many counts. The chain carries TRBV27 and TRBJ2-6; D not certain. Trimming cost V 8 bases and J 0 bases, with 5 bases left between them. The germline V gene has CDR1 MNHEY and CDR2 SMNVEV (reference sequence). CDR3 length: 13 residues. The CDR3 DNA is TGTGCCAGCCGCCCCTCTGGGGCCAACGTCCTGACTTTC. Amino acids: CASRPSGANVLTF.

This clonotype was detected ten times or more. The CDR3 DNA is TGTGCCATACAAGCTGGGTCGGGCAGGGGGCCTCAAGAGACCCAGTACTTC. Translation: CAIQAGSGRGPQETQYF. The chain couples TRBV10-3 to TRBJ2-5; 8 bases are shared with TRBD1. The CDR3 is made up of 17 amino acids. V was clipped by 9 bases and J by 2 bases; unmatched bases: 17. Germline CDR1 and CDR2: ENHRY and SYGVKD.

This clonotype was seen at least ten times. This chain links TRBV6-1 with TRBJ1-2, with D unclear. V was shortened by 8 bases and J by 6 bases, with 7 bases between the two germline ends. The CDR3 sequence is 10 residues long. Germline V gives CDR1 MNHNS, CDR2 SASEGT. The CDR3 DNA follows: TGTGCCAGCGGGAGGGATGGCTACACCTTC. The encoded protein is CASGRDGYTF.

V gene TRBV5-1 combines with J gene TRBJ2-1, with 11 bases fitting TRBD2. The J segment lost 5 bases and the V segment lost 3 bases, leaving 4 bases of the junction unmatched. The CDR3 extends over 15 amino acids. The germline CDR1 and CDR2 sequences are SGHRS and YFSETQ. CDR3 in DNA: TGCGCCAGCAGCTCCGGACTAGCGGGTAACAATGAGCAGTTCTTC. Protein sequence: CASSSGLAGNNEQFF.

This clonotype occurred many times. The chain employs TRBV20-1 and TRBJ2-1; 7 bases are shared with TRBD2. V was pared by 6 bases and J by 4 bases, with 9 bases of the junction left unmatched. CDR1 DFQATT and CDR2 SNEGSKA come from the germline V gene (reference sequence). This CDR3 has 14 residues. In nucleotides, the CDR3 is TGCAGTGCCCTCGGGGGACTATCTTACAATGAGCAGTTCTTC. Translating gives CSALGGLSYNEQFF.

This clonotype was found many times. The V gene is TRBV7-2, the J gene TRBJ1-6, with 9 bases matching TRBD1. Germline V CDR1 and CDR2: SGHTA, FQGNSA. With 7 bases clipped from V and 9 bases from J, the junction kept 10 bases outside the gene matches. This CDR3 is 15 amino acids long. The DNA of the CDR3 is TGTGCCAGCAACAATCCGGGACAGGGTGCTTCACCCCTCCACTTT. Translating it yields CASNNPGQGASPLHF.

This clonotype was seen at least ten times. Here the CDR3 reads CSARGGGNTEAFF. The CDR3 bases are TGCAGTGCTAGGGGGGGAGGGAACACTGAAGCTTTCTTT. V gene TRBV20-1 combines with J gene TRBJ1-1, with D maybe TRBD1 (5 bases). Trimming shortened V by 3 bases and J by 1 base, and 9 bases separated the two germline ends. The germline gives CDR1 DFQATT, CDR2 SNEGSKA (reference sequence). The CDR3 extends over 13 amino acids.

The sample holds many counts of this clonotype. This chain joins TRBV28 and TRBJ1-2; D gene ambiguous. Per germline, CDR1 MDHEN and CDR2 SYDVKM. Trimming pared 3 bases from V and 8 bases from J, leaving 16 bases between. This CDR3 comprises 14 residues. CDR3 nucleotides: TGTGCCAGCAGTTTCTCGGGCCTACTAGGCGGCTACACCTTC. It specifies CASSFSGLLGGYTF.

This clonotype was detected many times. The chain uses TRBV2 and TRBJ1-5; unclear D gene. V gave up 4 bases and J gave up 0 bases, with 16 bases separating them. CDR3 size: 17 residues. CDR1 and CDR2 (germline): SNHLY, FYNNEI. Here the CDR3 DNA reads TGTGCCAGCAGTGTCCCTCGCGGAGGATATAGCAATCAGCCCCAGCATTTT. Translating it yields CASSVPRGGYSNQPQHF.

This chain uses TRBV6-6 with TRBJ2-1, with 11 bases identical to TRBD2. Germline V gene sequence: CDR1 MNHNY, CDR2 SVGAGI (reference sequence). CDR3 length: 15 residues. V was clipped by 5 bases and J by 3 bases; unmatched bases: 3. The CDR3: CASSTSGGRYNEQFF. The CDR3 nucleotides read TGTGCCAGCAGTACTAGCGGGGGTCGCTACAATGAGCAGTTCTTC.

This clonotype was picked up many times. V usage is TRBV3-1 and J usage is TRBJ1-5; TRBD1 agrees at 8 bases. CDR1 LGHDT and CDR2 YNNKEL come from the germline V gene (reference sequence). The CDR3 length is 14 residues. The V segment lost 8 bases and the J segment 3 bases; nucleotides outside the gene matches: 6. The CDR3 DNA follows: TGTGCCAGCGGGGGACAGGCTAACAATCAGCCCCAGCATTTT. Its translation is CASGGQANNQPQHF. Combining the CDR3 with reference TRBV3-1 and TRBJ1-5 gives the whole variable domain DTAVSQTPKYLVTQMGNDKSIKCEQNLGHDTMYWYKQDSKKFLKIMFSYNNKELIINETVPNRFSPKSPDKAHLNLHINSLELGDSAVYFCASGGQANNQPQHFGDGTRLSIL.

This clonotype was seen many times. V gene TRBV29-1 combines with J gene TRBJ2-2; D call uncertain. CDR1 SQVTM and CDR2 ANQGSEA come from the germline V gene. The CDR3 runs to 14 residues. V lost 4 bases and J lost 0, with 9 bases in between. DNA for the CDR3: TGCAGCGTTGTGGAACGGACGAACACCGGGGAGCTGTTTTTT. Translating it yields CSVVERTNTGELFF.

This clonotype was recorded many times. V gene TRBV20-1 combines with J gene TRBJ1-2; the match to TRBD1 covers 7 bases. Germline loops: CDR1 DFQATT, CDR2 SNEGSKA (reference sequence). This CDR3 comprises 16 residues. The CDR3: CSALVYRDSDYYGYTF. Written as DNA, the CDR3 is TGCAGCGCCCTCGTTTACCGGGACAGCGATTACTATGGCTACACCTTC.

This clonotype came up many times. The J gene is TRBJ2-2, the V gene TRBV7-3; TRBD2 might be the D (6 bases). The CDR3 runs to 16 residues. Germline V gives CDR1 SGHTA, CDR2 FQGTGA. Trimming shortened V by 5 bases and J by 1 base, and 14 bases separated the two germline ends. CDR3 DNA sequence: TGTGCCAGCAGCGCAGGAGGGTTAGGGAACACCGGGGAGCTGTTTTTT. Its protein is CASSAGGLGNTGELFF.

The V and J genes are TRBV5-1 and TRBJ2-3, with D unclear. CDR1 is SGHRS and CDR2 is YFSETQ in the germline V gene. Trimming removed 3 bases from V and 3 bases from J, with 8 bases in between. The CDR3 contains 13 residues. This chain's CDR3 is CASSSQVTDTQYF. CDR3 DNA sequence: TGCGCCAGCAGCTCCCAGGTTACAGATACGCAGTATTTT.

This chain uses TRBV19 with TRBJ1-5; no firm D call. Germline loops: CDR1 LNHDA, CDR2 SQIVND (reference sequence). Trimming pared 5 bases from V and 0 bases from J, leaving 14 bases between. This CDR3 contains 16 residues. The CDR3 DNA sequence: TGTGCCAGTAGTGTCCAAGGTGGTTATAGCAATCAGCCCCAGCATTTT. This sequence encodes CASSVQGGYSNQPQHF. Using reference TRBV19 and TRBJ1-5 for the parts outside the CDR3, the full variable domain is DGGITQSPKYLFRKEGQNVTLSCEQNLNHDAMYWYRQDPGQGLRLIYYSQIVNDFQKGDIAEGYSVSREKKESFPLTVTSAQKNPTAFYLCASSVQGGYSNQPQHFGDGTRLSIL.

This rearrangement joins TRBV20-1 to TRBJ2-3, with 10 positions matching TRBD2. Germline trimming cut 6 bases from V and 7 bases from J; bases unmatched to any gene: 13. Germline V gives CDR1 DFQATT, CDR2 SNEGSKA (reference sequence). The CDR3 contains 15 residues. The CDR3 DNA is TGCAGTGCGCGAATCAGCGGGGGGGCCGGCAATACGCAGTATTTT. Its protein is CSARISGGAGNTQYF.

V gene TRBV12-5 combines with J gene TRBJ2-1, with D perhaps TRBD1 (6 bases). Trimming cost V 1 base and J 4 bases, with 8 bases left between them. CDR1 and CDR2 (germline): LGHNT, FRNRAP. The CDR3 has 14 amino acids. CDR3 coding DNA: TGTGCTAGTGGTTTGGAACAGGGATACAATGAGCAGTTCTTC. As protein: CASGLEQGYNEQFF.

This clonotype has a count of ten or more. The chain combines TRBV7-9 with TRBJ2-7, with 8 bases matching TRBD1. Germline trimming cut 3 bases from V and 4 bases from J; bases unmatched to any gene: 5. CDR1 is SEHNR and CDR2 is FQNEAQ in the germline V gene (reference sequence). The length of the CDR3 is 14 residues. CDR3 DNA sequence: TGTGCCAGCAGCTTGACAGGGGAACTGTACGAGCAGTACTTC. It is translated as CASSLTGELYEQYF.

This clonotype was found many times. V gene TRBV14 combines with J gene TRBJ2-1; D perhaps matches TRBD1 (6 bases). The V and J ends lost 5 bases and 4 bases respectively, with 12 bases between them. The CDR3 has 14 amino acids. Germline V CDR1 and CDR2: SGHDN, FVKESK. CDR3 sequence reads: CASSASQGYNEQFF. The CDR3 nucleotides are TGTGCCAGCAGCGCTTCCCAGGGGTACAATGAGCAGTTCTTC.

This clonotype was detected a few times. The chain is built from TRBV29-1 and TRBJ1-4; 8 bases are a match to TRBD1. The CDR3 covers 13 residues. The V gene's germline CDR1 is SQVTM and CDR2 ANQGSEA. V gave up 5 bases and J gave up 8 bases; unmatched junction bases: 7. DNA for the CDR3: TGCAGCGTTTTGGACAGGGCCGAGGAAAAACTGTTTTTT. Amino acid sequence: CSVLDRAEEKLFF.

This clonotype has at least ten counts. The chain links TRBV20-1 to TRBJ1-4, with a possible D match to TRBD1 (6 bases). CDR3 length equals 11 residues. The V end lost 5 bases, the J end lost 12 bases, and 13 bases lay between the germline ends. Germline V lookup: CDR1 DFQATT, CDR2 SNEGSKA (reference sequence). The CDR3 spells CSAGRGEELFF. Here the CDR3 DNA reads TGCAGTGCTGGGAGGGGGGAGGAACTGTTTTTT.

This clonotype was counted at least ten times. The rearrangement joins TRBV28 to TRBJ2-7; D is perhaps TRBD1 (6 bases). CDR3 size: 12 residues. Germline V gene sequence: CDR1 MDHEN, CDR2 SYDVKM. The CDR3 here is CGTGTSFYEQYF. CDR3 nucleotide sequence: TGTGGAACCGGGACAAGCTTTTACGAGCAGTACTTC.

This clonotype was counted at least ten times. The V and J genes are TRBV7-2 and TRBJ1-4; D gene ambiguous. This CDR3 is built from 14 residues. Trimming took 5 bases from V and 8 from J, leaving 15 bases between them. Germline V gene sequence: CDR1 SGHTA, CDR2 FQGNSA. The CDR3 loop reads CASSRPRGGEKLFF. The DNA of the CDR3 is TGTGCCAGCAGCCGACCCCGGGGAGGCGAAAAACTGTTTTTT.

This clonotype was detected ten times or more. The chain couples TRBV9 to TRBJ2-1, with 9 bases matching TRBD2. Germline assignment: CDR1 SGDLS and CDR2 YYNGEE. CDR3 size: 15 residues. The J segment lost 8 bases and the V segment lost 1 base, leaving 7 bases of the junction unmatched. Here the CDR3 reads CASSVTAGGPYEQFF. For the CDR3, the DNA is TGTGCCAGCAGCGTAACTGCGGGGGGGCCCTATGAGCAGTTCTTC.

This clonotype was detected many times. The CDR3 sequence is CASSLLVLAGGDTQYF. The DNA of the CDR3 is TGTGCCAGCAGCCTCCTTGTGCTAGCGGGAGGGGATACGCAGTATTTT. The rearrangement uses TRBV7-8 and TRBJ2-3; 12 bases are shared with TRBD2. After removal of 5 bases from V and 6 bases from J, the junction contained 9 bases not matched to a gene. The CDR3 consists of 16 residues. In germline, CDR1 is SGHVS, CDR2 FQNEAQ.

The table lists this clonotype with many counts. CDR3 loop: CASSFSGTGEEKLFF. In DNA form, the CDR3 reads TGTGCCAGCAGCTTTTCTGGGACAGGGGAAGAAAAACTGTTTTTT. The chain joins TRBV5-6 to TRBJ1-4; TRBD1 agrees at 10 bases. The ends lost 2 bases at V and 8 bases at J; junction bases unmatched: 6. This CDR3 contains 15 residues. The V gene's germline CDR1 is SGHDT and CDR2 YYEEEE.

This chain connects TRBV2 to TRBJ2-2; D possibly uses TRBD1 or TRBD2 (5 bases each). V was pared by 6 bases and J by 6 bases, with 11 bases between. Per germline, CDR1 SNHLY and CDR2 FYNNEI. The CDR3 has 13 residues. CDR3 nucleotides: TGTGCCAGCAGGACCCCGGGGCCCGGGGAGCTGTTTTTT. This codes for CASRTPGPGELFF.

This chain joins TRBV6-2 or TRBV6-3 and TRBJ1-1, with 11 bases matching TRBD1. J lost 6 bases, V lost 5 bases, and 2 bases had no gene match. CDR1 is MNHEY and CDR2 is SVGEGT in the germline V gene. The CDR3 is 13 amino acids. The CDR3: CASSQGQGAEAFF. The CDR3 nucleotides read TGTGCCAGCAGTCAGGGACAGGGGGCTGAAGCTTTCTTT.

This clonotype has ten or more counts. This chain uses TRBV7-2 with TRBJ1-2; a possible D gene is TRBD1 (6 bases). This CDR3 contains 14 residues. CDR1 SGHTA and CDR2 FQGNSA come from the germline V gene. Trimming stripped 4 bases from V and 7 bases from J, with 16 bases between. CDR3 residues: CASSSDRIPSGYTF. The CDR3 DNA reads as TGTGCCAGCAGCTCCGACAGGATCCCCAGTGGCTACACCTTC.

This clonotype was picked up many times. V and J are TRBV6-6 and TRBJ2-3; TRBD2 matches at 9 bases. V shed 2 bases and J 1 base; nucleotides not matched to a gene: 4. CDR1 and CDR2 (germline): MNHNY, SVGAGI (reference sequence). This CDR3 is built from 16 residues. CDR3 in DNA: TGTGCCAGCAGTTACGGGCTAGCGGGGCGCACAGATACGCAGTATTTT. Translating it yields CASSYGLAGRTDTQYF.